A single sample is the source of the 31 T cell receptor beta chains below, sequenced in a study of Ad26.COV2.S vaccination and SARS-CoV-2 variants. The repertoire was sequenced with immunoSEQ multiplex PCR; TCRdb's copy has only in-frame clones and lacks some. The table includes roughly 350,000 clones, around 87% detected once. The sample's treatment: roughly 19 received Ad26.COV2.S at low or high dose, single or two shots; roughly five received placebo; per-sample allocation not given. The investigators took samples on day 63 after the first vaccine or placebo injection. Sequencing used peripheral blood, obtained in a trial of Ad26.COV2.S vaccine versus placebo. Every receptor here comes from a person aged 18-60 years who received the Ad26.COV2.S COVID-19 vaccine or a placebo.

The V gene is TRBV4-2, the J gene TRBJ2-1, with D perhaps given as TRBD1 or TRBD2 (6 bases each). Trimming removed 2 bases at V and 2 bases at J, with 19 bases between. The V gene's germline CDR1 is LGHNA and CDR2 YNFKEQ. The CDR3 covers 18 residues. The CDR3 DNA follows: TGTGCCAGCAGCCAATACCTCCCGGTTGGGGGGCCCTACAATGAGCAGTTCTTC. Protein product: CASSQYLPVGGPYNEQFF.

This chain connects TRBV7-8 to TRBJ2-3; possibly TRBD1 for D (6 bases). This CDR3 region has 16 residues. The germline gives CDR1 SGHVS, CDR2 FQNEAQ. The V end was cut by 1 base, the J end by 3 bases, with 14 bases between. The CDR3 DNA is TGTGCCAGCAGCTTAGTGGGGGCCTGGAGGACAGATACGCAGTATTTT. Residues: CASSLVGAWRTDTQYF. The full variable domain, completed using reference TRBV7-8 and TRBJ2-3, is GAGVSQSPRYKVAKRGQDVALRCDPISGHVSLFWYQQALGQGPEFLTYFQNEAQLDKSGLPSDRFFAERPEGSVSTLKIQRTQQEDSAVYLCASSLVGAWRTDTQYFGPGTRLTVL.

V is TRBV2 and J is TRBJ2-2; D possibly uses TRBD1 or TRBD2 (5 bases each). In germline, CDR1 is SNHLY, CDR2 FYNNEI. CDR3 size: 15 residues. Trimming removed 2 bases at V and 0 bases at J, with 7 bases between. The CDR3 region is CASSERDPNTGELFF. As DNA, the CDR3 is TGTGCCAGCAGTGAACGGGACCCGAACACCGGGGAGCTGTTTTTT.

This clone was seen a handful of times. The chain combines TRBV19 with TRBJ1-2, with D possibly TRBD1 on 5 matching bases. Germline CDR1 is LNHDA and CDR2 is SQIVND (reference sequence). The CDR3 runs 14 residues. V was clipped by 2 bases and J by 8 bases, with 15 bases between them. The CDR3 DNA sequence: TGTGCCAGTAGTATACCCGGGACGGGCGGGGGCTACACCTTC. Its translation is CASSIPGTGGGYTF.

The V gene is TRBV9, the J gene TRBJ1-1; D is ambiguous. Germline V gives CDR1 SGDLS, CDR2 YYNGEE. The CDR3 runs to 13 residues. Deletions cut 3 bases from V and 11 bases from J, with 17 bases between. CDR3 loop: CASSERGGPRAFF. The CDR3 DNA sequence: TGTGCCAGCAGCGAGAGAGGCGGGCCCCGGGCTTTCTTT.

This clone appeared a single time. J is TRBJ2-3 and V is TRBV10-3; tentatively, D is TRBD1 (5 bases). The V gene lost 5 bases and the J gene lost 1 base, with 16 bases spanning the gap. CDR1 and CDR2 (germline): ENHRY, SYGVKD. The CDR3 contains 16 residues. The chain's CDR3 is CAISSASDRGTDTQYF. CDR3 bases: TGTGCCATCAGTTCCGCGAGTGACAGAGGCACAGATACGCAGTATTTT.

This chain joins TRBV10-3 and TRBJ2-7; perhaps TRBD1 as D (6 bases). The CDR3 is 12 residues long. V dropped 8 bases and J dropped 3 bases, with 11 bases sitting between them. The germline V gene encodes CDR1 ENHRY and CDR2 SYGVKD. CDR3 in amino acids: CAIGDTYYEQYF. The CDR3 DNA follows: TGTGCCATCGGGGACACTTACTACGAGCAGTACTTC.

The V and J genes are TRBV2 and TRBJ2-1; tentatively, D is TRBD1 (5 bases). The ends were cut back, 7 bases at V and 4 bases at J, with 17 bases in the middle. Germline V gene lookup returns CDR1 SNHLY and CDR2 FYNNEI. The CDR3 consists of 15 residues. The CDR3 loop is CASIDKSTVYNEQFF. The CDR3 nucleotides read TGTGCCAGCATAGACAAATCGACAGTTTACAATGAGCAGTTCTTC. Combining the CDR3 with reference TRBV2 and TRBJ2-1 gives the whole variable domain EPEVTQTPSHQVTQMGQEVILRCVPISNHLYFYWYRQILGQKVEFLVSFYNNEISEKSEIFDDQFSVERPDGSNFTLKIRSTKLEDSAMYFCASIDKSTVYNEQFFGPGTRLTVL.

The rearrangement links TRBV6-5 to TRBJ1-2; no firm D call. V dropped 6 bases and J dropped 8 bases, with 16 bases sitting between them. The CDR3 length is 13 residues. CDR1 and CDR2 (germline): MNHEY, SVGAGI. CDR3 loop: CASSGRPPGGYTF. CDR3 sequence (DNA): TGTGCCAGCAGCGGGCGGCCGCCCGGGGGCTACACCTTC.

This clone was detected only once. The V and J genes are TRBV15 and TRBJ1-3; tentatively, D is TRBD1 (5 bases). Germline V gives CDR1 LNHNV, CDR2 YYDKDF (reference sequence). Trimming took off 5 bases at V and 0 bases at J, with 14 bases between the two ends. This CDR3 is 16 amino acids long. DNA of the CDR3: TGTGCCACCAGCGGTAGGACAACCTCCTCTGGAAACACCATATATTTT. Translating gives CATSGRTTSSGNTIYF.

The chain joins TRBV4-3 to TRBJ2-1; 12 positions agree with TRBD2. Germline CDR1 is LGHNA and CDR2 is YSLEER. With 0 bases clipped from V and 5 bases from J, the junction kept 8 bases outside the gene matches. The CDR3 runs 18 residues. The CDR3 spells CASSQEPPASGGDNEQFF. As DNA, the CDR3 is TGCGCCAGCAGCCAAGAGCCCCCTGCTAGCGGGGGGGACAATGAGCAGTTCTTC.

J is TRBJ2-7 and V is TRBV4-3; no clear D. The CDR3 is 14 residues long. V lost 1 base and J lost 9, with 16 bases in between. CDR1 is LGHNA, CDR2 YSLEER, per germline. Here the CDR3 reads CASSQGVIVTVQYF. The DNA for the CDR3 is TGCGCCAGCAGCCAAGGGGTAATAGTTACGGTGCAGTACTTC.

This clone appeared a single time. The J gene is TRBJ1-2, the V gene TRBV9, with TRBD1 matching over 7 bases. Looked up from germline, CDR1 is SGDLS and CDR2 is YYNGEE. This CDR3 contains 15 residues. With V trimmed by 4 bases and J by 1 base, 7 bases remained unmatched. CDR3 protein: CASSPVQGVNYGYTF. The CDR3 nucleotides are TGTGCCAGCAGCCCCGTTCAGGGGGTTAACTATGGCTACACCTTC.

A note on this clone: Different DNA sequences within this sample yield the same CDR3. J is TRBJ2-7 and V is TRBV4-1; a possible D gene is TRBD2 (6 bases). This CDR3 is 13 amino acids long. From germline, CDR1 is MGHRA and CDR2 YSYEKL. The V gene lost 0 bases and the J gene lost 3 bases, with 6 bases spanning the gap. DNA of the CDR3: TGCGCCAGCAGCCAAGACGGGGGCTACGAGCAGTACTTC. Its translation is CASSQDGGYEQYF.

V is TRBV7-2 and J is TRBJ1-3; weak D call: TRBD1 (6 bases). Trimming left V 4 bases short and J 0 bases short, with 10 bases between. This CDR3 spans 15 amino acids. The germline gives CDR1 SGHTA, CDR2 FQGNSA. The CDR3 bases are TGTGCCAGCAGCTCGGACAGTAGCTCTGGAAACACCATATATTTT. Protein sequence: CASSSDSSSGNTIYF. The whole variable domain, remainder taken from reference TRBV7-2 and TRBJ1-3, is GAGVSQSPSNKVTEKGKDVELRCDPISGHTALYWYRQSLGQGLEFLIYFQGNSAPDKSGLPSDRFSAERTGGSVSTLTIQRTQQEDSAVYLCASSSDSSSGNTIYFGEGSWLTVV.

This sequence joins TRBV5-5 and TRBJ2-5, with 8 bases matching TRBD2. Germline-derived CDR1 and CDR2 are SGHKS and YYEKEE (reference sequence). V lost 4 bases, J lost 4 bases, and 3 bases stayed unmatched. The CDR3 has 13 amino acids. The CDR3 bases are TGTGCCAGCAGCCAGCGGGGGTCAGAGACCCAGTACTTC. The encoded protein is CASSQRGSETQYF.

The rearrangement joins TRBV9 to TRBJ1-1, with 7 bases identical to TRBD1. With 2 bases clipped from V and 5 bases from J, the junction kept 6 bases outside the gene matches. The length of the CDR3 is 14 residues. The germline V gene has CDR1 SGDLS and CDR2 YYNGEE. As DNA, the CDR3 is TGTGCCAGCAGCGTTGAGGGGGCGAGTACTGAAGCTTTCTTT. Its protein product is CASSVEGASTEAFF. Using reference TRBV9 and TRBJ1-1 for the parts outside the CDR3, the full variable domain is DSGVTQTPKHLITATGQRVTLRCSPRSGDLSVYWYQQSLDQGLQFLIQYYNGEERAKGNILERFSAQQFPDLHSELNLSSLELGDSALYFCASSVEGASTEAFFGQGTRLTVV.

This clone was seen a single time. This chain uses TRBV18 with TRBJ2-7; TRBD2 agrees at 12 bases. This CDR3 has 14 amino acids. The V gene end was trimmed by 2 bases and the J gene end by 4 bases; junction bases not matched to a gene: 0. CDR1 is KGHSH and CDR2 is LQKENI in the germline V gene. The CDR3 DNA sequence: TGTGCCAGCTCACCAGGGACTAGCGGGTACGAGCAGTACTTC. Amino acid sequence: CASSPGTSGYEQYF.

This chain links TRBV5-4 with TRBJ1-4; weak D call: TRBD1 (5 bases). Germline V gene lookup returns CDR1 SGHNT and CDR2 YYREEE (reference sequence). V was pared by 0 bases and J by 13 bases, with 22 bases between. The CDR3 contains 16 residues. In DNA form, the CDR3 reads TGTGCCAGCAGCTTGGGGGGCGACTACGGAATGAAGGCACTGTTTTTT. Its translation: CASSLGGDYGMKALFF.

The V gene is TRBV10-3, the J gene TRBJ2-7; possible D gene TRBD2, 6 bases. V lost 11 bases to trimming and J lost 6 bases, with 20 bases between them. CDR1 and CDR2 from the germline V gene are ENHRY and SYGVKD. The CDR3 spans 13 residues. DNA for the CDR3: TGTGCCTCGGGAGCGGGCTTTGAGGTCGAGCAGTACTTC. It is translated as CASGAGFEVEQYF.

CDR3 amino acids: CASSPGGEQYF. CDR3 DNA: TGTGCCAGCTCACCAGGGGGCGAGCAGTACTTC. V and J are TRBV18 and TRBJ2-7; D is tentatively TRBD1 or TRBD2 (5 bases each). Germline CDR1 reads KGHSH; CDR2 reads LQKENI. This CDR3 is built from 11 residues. Trimming shortened V by 2 bases and J by 6 bases, and 5 bases separated the two germline ends.

This chain links TRBV9 with TRBJ2-5; D gene ambiguous. V was pared by 0 bases and J by 5 bases, with 26 bases between. CDR3 size: 19 residues. Germline V gives CDR1 SGDLS, CDR2 YYNGEE. CDR3 DNA: TGTGCCAGCAGCGTAGTTTGGGTTTTCGTGAGTATATGCATGGAGACCCAGTACTTC. This encodes CASSVVWVFVSICMETQYF.

A single count supports this clone. CDR3 in amino acids: CASSSERDYNEQFF. CDR3 DNA: TGTGCCAGCAGTTCCGAGCGGGACTACAATGAGCAGTTCTTC. The chain has TRBV27 and TRBJ2-1; 7 nucleotides match TRBD2. The CDR3 has 14 amino acids. Germline V lookup: CDR1 MNHEY, CDR2 SMNVEV (reference sequence). Trimming removed 4 bases from V and 3 bases from J; junction bases left unmatched: 3.

The rearrangement links TRBV2 to TRBJ1-4, with TRBD1 identical over 7 bases. The V segment lost 7 bases and the J segment 8 bases; nucleotides outside the gene matches: 7. The CDR3 has 13 residues. Germline V lookup: CDR1 SNHLY, CDR2 FYNNEI. The chain's CDR3 is CASTKGAGEKLFF. The DNA for the CDR3 is TGTGCCAGCACCAAGGGGGCTGGGGAAAAACTGTTTTTT.

The CDR3 region has the DNA TGTGCCAGCAGCTTAGACAGGTTTAGCTACGAGCAGTACTTC. Translating it yields CASSLDRFSYEQYF. V gene TRBV11-2 combines with J gene TRBJ2-7, with D hard to call. Germline assignment: CDR1 SGHAT and CDR2 FQNNGV. CDR3 size: 14 residues. V lost 0 bases to trimming and J lost 3 bases, with 9 bases between them.

This chain connects TRBV11-1 to TRBJ1-6, with TRBD1 matching over 8 bases. J was trimmed by 9 bases and V by 0 bases; bases with no gene match: 7. The CDR3 contains 16 residues. Germline-derived CDR1 and CDR2 are SGHAT and FQDESV (reference sequence). CDR3 nucleotides: TGTGCCAGCAGCTTAGCCGGACAGGGCGGCAGTTCACCCCTCCACTTT. As protein: CASSLAGQGGSSPLHF.

The chain carries TRBV27 and TRBJ2-5, with D unclear. CDR1 is MNHEY, CDR2 SMNVEV, per germline (reference sequence). CDR3 size: 14 residues. Trimming took 3 bases from V and 3 from J, leaving 11 bases between them. For the CDR3, the DNA is TGTGCCAGCAGTTTGTTCCGGTCAGAAGAGACCCAGTACTTC. This encodes CASSLFRSEETQYF.

Remarks on this clone: Other DNA sequences in this specimen translate into the identical CDR3. The CDR3 DNA reads as TGTGCCAGCAGCTTAGATGGATATAATTCACCCCTCCACTTT. Amino acids: CASSLDGYNSPLHF. The J gene is TRBJ1-6, the V gene TRBV7-2; D not certain. In germline, CDR1 is SGHTA, CDR2 FQGNSA. The CDR3 is 14 residues long. V was cut by 1 base and J by 4 bases, with 5 bases left in between.

V is TRBV18 and J is TRBJ2-7; no definite D call. Germline-derived CDR1 and CDR2 are KGHSH and LQKENI. V was shortened by 0 bases and J by 4 bases, with 16 bases between the two germline ends. This CDR3 spans 16 amino acids. CDR3: CASSPPNVVDRYEQYF. CDR3 coding DNA: TGTGCCAGCTCACCACCGAATGTGGTTGATCGTTACGAGCAGTACTTC.

The V and J genes are TRBV11-3 and TRBJ2-3; TRBD2 matches 13 bases. V shed 5 bases, J shed 2 bases, and the junction held 4 bases outside the gene matches. In germline, CDR1 is SGHNT, CDR2 YENEEA. This CDR3 has 16 amino acids. CDR3 region: CASSLGLAGTTDTQYF. CDR3 in DNA: TGTGCCAGCAGCCTGGGACTAGCGGGGACCACAGATACGCAGTATTTT.

J is TRBJ1-5 and V is TRBV7-9; D not resolved. This CDR3 spans 13 amino acids. The V end lost 3 bases, the J end lost 5 bases, and 8 bases lay between the germline ends. CDR1 is SEHNR and CDR2 is FQNEAQ in the germline V gene (reference sequence). The CDR3 protein is CASSLDGYQPQHF. The CDR3, as DNA: TGTGCCAGCAGCTTGGACGGATATCAGCCCCAGCATTTT.